A single sample gave rise to the 2 T cell receptor beta chains below, sequenced in a study of T cell repertoires in ileal Crohn's disease. Assay used: immunoSEQ multiplex PCR; TCRdb lists only in-frame clones, some missing. Of approximately 2,500 clones in the sample, more than 80% are singletons; the top ten hold roughly 11%. Stated time point: neoterminal ileum biopsy at postoperative endoscopy, about 6 months after surgery. Input material: ileal tissue. These receptor sequences come from an adult with Crohn's disease.

The chain joins TRBV7-7 to TRBJ2-6; the D is unclear. This CDR3 is 12 amino acids long. From germline, CDR1 is SSHAT and CDR2 FNYEAQ (reference sequence). CDR3 DNA: TGTGTGCCACAAAGTCGGGCCAACGTCCTGACTTTC. It encodes CVPQSRANVLTF.

The rearrangement joins TRBV5-8 to TRBJ2-2, with D perhaps matching TRBD1 (5 bases). Germline CDR1 is SGHTS and CDR2 is YDEGEE. V was trimmed by 1 base and J by 4 bases, leaving 11 bases between them. CDR3 length equals 15 residues. The CDR3 DNA sequence: TGTGCCAGCAGCTTGTCTAAGGGGCCCACCGGGGAGCTGTTTTTT. Translated, it gives CASSLSKGPTGELFF. Variable domain in full (rest from reference TRBV5-8 and TRBJ2-2): EAGVTQSPTHLIKTRGQQATLRCSPISGHTSVYWYQQALGLGLQFLLWYDEGEERNRGNFPPRFSGRQFPNYSSELNVNALELEDSALYLCASSLSKGPTGELFFGEGSRLTVL.